Listed below are T cell receptor beta chains from one sample, sequenced in a study of blood T cell repertoires in COVID-19. Assay used: immunoSEQ multiplex PCR; TCRdb lists only in-frame clones, some missing. The sample has approximately 110,000 clones, 70% to 90% seen once. Material for sequencing was peripheral blood. The source is a woman between 55 and 75 years old with acute or convalescent COVID-19. The CDR3 runs from the conserved cysteine through the conserved F or W. The order of the fields is V gene, J gene, D gene, clone size, CDR3 protein, CDR3 DNA. The D gene is left open where the match is weak. A clone size is listed for some rows: how often the clone was seen (once, few, many), or a class if it is expanded.

>TRBV28|TRBJ2-5|TRBD1|NA
CASSFMGQGKGTQYF
TGTGCCAGCAGTTTCATGGGACAGGGTAAAGGGACCCAGTACTTC
>TRBV12-5|TRBJ1-6|NA|NA
CASGSGLGDSPLHF
TGTGCTAGTGGTTCCGGACTGGGCGATTCACCCCTCCACTTT
>TRBV28|TRBJ1-2|NA|NA
CASLPSTSNYGYTF
TGTGCCAGCCTCCCAAGCACTTCTAACTATGGCTACACCTTC
>TRBV19|TRBJ1-2|NA|NA
CASSTSGTNYGYTF
TGTGCCAGTAGTACCTCGGGGACTAACTATGGCTACACCTTC
>TRBV27|TRBJ2-3|TRBD2|few
CASSRTSGGMTDTQYF
TGTGCCAGCAGTAGGACTAGCGGGGGGATGACAGATACGCAGTATTTT
>TRBV13|TRBJ1-6|NA|NA
CASSLDRGDSPLHF
TGTGCCAGCAGCTTAGACCGCGGGGATTCACCCCTCCACTTT
>TRBV30|TRBJ1-2|NA|NA
CAWTTGTGTRYTF
TGTGCCTGGACCACCGGAACAGGGACGCGCTACACCTTC
>TRBV7-9|TRBJ2-3|NA|once
CASSLVITSTDTQYF
TGTGCCAGCAGCTTGGTCATTACTAGCACAGATACGCAGTATTTT
>TRBV12-3/TRBV12-4|TRBJ2-7|TRBD2|once
CASSLRGDEQYF
TGTGCCAGCAGTTTACGGGGGGACGAGCAGTACTTC
>TRBV24-1|TRBJ2-2|TRBD1|NA
CATRGQGATGELFF
TGTGCCACCAGGGGACAGGGGGCCACCGGGGAGCTGTTTTTT
>TRBV10-1|TRBJ1-1|NA|NA
CASPPQGSEAFF
TGCGCCAGCCCCCCGCAGGGCTCTGAAGCTTTCTTT
>TRBV6-5|TRBJ1-5|NA|NA
CASRRASNQPQHF
TGTGCCAGCAGGCGTGCCTCCAATCAGCCCCAGCATTTT
>TRBV5-5|TRBJ2-2|TRBD1|once
CASSWGQGRDTGELFF
TGTGCCAGCAGCTGGGGACAGGGAAGGGACACCGGGGAGCTGTTTTTT
>TRBV28|TRBJ2-7|TRBD2|NA
CASSFGAVAGYEQYF
TGTGCCAGCAGTTTTGGGGCAGTAGCGGGGTACGAGCAGTACTTC
>TRBV6-2/TRBV6-3|TRBJ1-6|NA|NA
CASSLGQHNSPLHF
TGTGCCAGCAGTTTGGGACAACATAATTCACCCCTCCACTTT
>TRBV11-2|TRBJ1-2|NA|NA
CASSLSTANYGYTF
TGTGCCAGCAGCTTAAGCACGGCTAACTATGGCTACACCTTC
>TRBV28|TRBJ1-1|NA|NA
CASRLGGEPEAFF
TGTGCCAGCAGACTAGGAGGGGAGCCTGAAGCTTTCTTT
>TRBV18|TRBJ2-3|NA|NA
CASSPYSSPSTDTQYF
TGTGCCAGCTCACCCTATAGCAGCCCTAGCACAGATACGCAGTATTTT
>TRBV14|TRBJ2-1|TRBD2|NA
CASSHQLAGLNNEQFF
TGTGCCAGCAGCCACCAACTAGCGGGACTTAACAATGAGCAGTTCTTC
>TRBV7-9|TRBJ2-1|TRBD2|NA
CASAGTSGSQWNEQFF
TGTGCCAGCGCTGGGACTAGCGGCTCACAGTGGAATGAGCAGTTCTTC
>TRBV10-3|TRBJ1-1|NA|few
CAIKLSGLETEAFF
TGTGCCATCAAATTATCAGGGTTGGAGACTGAAGCTTTCTTT
>TRBV6-5|TRBJ2-7|TRBD2|NA
CASRPGGRYEQYF
TGTGCCAGCAGACCGGGAGGGCGGTACGAGCAGTACTTC
>TRBV19|TRBJ2-7|NA|few
CASSIHREYEQYF
TGTGCCAGTAGTATCCACCGGGAGTACGAGCAGTACTTC
>TRBV5-1|TRBJ2-1|TRBD2|NA
CASSLVAGVNEQFF
TGCGCCAGCAGCTTGGTTGCGGGAGTAAATGAGCAGTTCTTC
>TRBV11-2|TRBJ1-2|NA|NA
CASSSREGRGYGYTF
TGTGCCAGCAGCTCCCGCGAGGGCCGAGGCTATGGCTACACCTTC
>TRBV19|TRBJ1-1|NA|NA
CASSQGGNMNTEAFF
TGTGCCAGTAGTCAAGGGGGAAACATGAACACTGAAGCTTTCTTT
>TRBV28|TRBJ2-2|NA|NA
CASSLGGTNTGELFF
TGTGCCAGCAGTTTAGGAGGTACGAACACCGGGGAGCTGTTTTTT
>TRBV7-3|TRBJ1-2|NA|NA
CASSLTPRVDGGYTF
TGTGCCAGCAGCTTAACGCCCAGGGTGGATGGTGGCTACACCTTC
>TRBV4-1|TRBJ1-3|TRBD1|NA
CASSRPTGDPGNTIYF
TGCGCCAGCAGCCGTCCGACAGGGGACCCTGGAAACACCATATATTTT
>TRBV4-1|TRBJ2-2|NA|NA
CASSQDRRVATGELFF
TGCGCCAGCAGCCAAGATCGGAGGGTAGCCACCGGGGAGCTGTTTTTT
>TRBV24-1|TRBJ2-1|TRBD2|NA
CATSDQGLAGDLGNEQFF
TGTGCCACCAGTGATCAGGGACTAGCGGGAGATTTAGGCAATGAGCAGTTCTTC
>TRBV24-1|TRBJ1-1|NA|NA
CATSGGGAPNTEAFF
TGTGCCACCAGTGGAGGGGGGGCCCCGAACACTGAAGCTTTCTTT
>TRBV6-5|TRBJ1-5|NA|NA
CASSRGSGSNQPQHF
TGTGCCAGCAGCCGGGGGTCGGGGAGCAATCAGCCCCAGCATTTT
>TRBV28|TRBJ1-2|NA|once
CASSSLSYGYTF
TGTGCCAGCAGTTCACTATCTTATGGCTACACCTTC
>TRBV28|TRBJ2-7|NA|NA
CASADSFYEQYF
TGTGCCAGCGCCGACTCCTTTTACGAGCAGTACTTC
>TRBV12-3/TRBV12-4|TRBJ1-1|TRBD1|NA
CASSPGGAEAFF
TGTGCCAGCAGTCCAGGGGGCGCTGAAGCTTTCTTT
>TRBV7-7|TRBJ2-7|NA|NA
CASSLARGDEQYF
TGTGCTAGCAGCTTAGCCAGGGGAGACGAGCAGTACTTC
>TRBV7-3|TRBJ2-1|NA|once
CASSLTQNNEQFF
TGTGCCAGCAGCTTAACACAAAACAATGAGCAGTTCTTC
>TRBV27|TRBJ2-7|NA|few
CASSPISGGGSYEQYF
TGTGCCAGCAGTCCCATATCGGGGGGCGGGTCCTACGAGCAGTACTTC
>TRBV19|TRBJ1-2|TRBD1|NA
CASSFEGADYGYTF
TGTGCCAGTAGTTTTGAGGGGGCTGACTATGGCTACACCTTC
>TRBV2|TRBJ2-7|NA|NA
CASSEALGGTLHEQYF
TGTGCCAGCAGTGAAGCGCTGGGGGGTACCTTACACGAGCAGTACTTC
>TRBV29-1|TRBJ2-3|NA|NA
CSVESRVTDTQYF
TGCAGCGTTGAATCCAGGGTCACAGATACGCAGTATTTT
>TRBV5-1|TRBJ2-1|NA|NA
CASREQGMSEQFF
TGCGCCAGCAGAGAACAGGGTATGAGTGAGCAGTTCTTC
>TRBV19|TRBJ2-7|TRBD2|NA
CASSGASGTTYEQYF
TGTGCCAGTAGTGGAGCTAGCGGGACGACCTACGAGCAGTACTTC
>TRBV10-1|TRBJ2-1|TRBD1|NA
CASSSPQLPGQGTEQFF
TGCGCCAGCAGTTCCCCCCAGCTACCGGGACAGGGGACGGAGCAGTTCTTC
>TRBV19|TRBJ1-1|NA|NA
CASSPQTLLNTEAFF
TGTGCCAGTAGTCCCCAGACATTGTTGAACACTGAAGCTTTCTTT
>TRBV19|TRBJ2-1|NA|NA
CASSPGWNEQFF
TGTGCCAGTAGCCCGGGGTGGAATGAGCAGTTCTTC
>TRBV6-5|TRBJ2-2|NA|once
CASNYRANTGELFF
TGTGCCAGCAATTACAGAGCGAACACCGGGGAGCTGTTTTTT
>TRBV10-2|TRBJ1-1|NA|NA
CASRKQGTNTEAFF
TGCGCCAGCAGGAAACAGGGTACGAACACTGAAGCTTTCTTT
>TRBV19|TRBJ1-1|TRBD1|NA
CASSIPPRTGATTEAFF
TGTGCCAGTAGTATCCCCCCAAGGACAGGGGCAACCACTGAAGCTTTCTTT
>TRBV6-5|TRBJ1-2|NA|NA
CASSYSWQGNIGYTF
TGTGCCAGCAGTTACAGCTGGCAGGGAAACATTGGCTACACCTTC
>TRBV7-2|TRBJ1-2|NA|NA
CASSASREDGYTF
TGTGCCAGCAGCGCCAGCAGGGAAGATGGCTACACCTTC
>TRBV7-6|TRBJ2-3|NA|NA
CASSSYRGGTSTDTQYF
TGTGCCAGCAGCTCTTACAGGGGGGGCACTAGCACAGATACGCAGTATTTT
>TRBV10-3|TRBJ2-3|TRBD2|NA
CASLAGITDTQYF
TGTGCCAGTCTAGCGGGGATCACAGATACGCAGTATTTT
>TRBV5-6|TRBJ1-1|NA|NA
CASSRHRDTATEAFF
TGTGCCAGCAGCCGACACCGGGACACGGCGACTGAAGCTTTCTTT
>TRBV18|TRBJ2-6|TRBD1|NA
CASSPPDRGTGGHGANVLTF
TGTGCCAGCTCACCACCGGATAGAGGGACAGGGGGCCACGGGGCCAACGTCCTGACTTTC
>TRBV27|TRBJ2-7|NA|NA
CAGPGLINEQYF
TGTGCCGGCCCGGGACTGATCAACGAGCAGTACTTC
>TRBV19|TRBJ2-1|TRBD2|once
CASTPTSGDNEQFF
TGTGCCAGTACCCCGACTAGCGGTGACAATGAGCAGTTCTTC
>TRBV28|TRBJ2-2|NA|NA
CASALSTGELFF
TGTGCCAGCGCGCTCTCGACCGGGGAGCTGTTTTTT